This TCR beta chain appears in the sequencing data of a study of blood T cell repertoires in COVID-19. Study-level background: T cells, B-cell-depleted T cells, or PBMCs provided the cDNA or gDNA that served as material.

CDR1 and CDR2 (germline): LGHDT, YNNKEL (reference sequence). V shed 1 base and J shed 10 bases, with 7 bases lying between them. The CDR3 spans 12 residues. Original analysis: Nucleated cell number was recorded as an estimate derived from reference gene primer amplification. Only in-frame clones appear in the TCRdb table, and some are missing; sequencing was by immunoSEQ multiplex PCR. From that table come the V and J calls and clone size; the DNA was used to work out D and trimming. The data hold 130,000 or so clones, with 85% to 90% observed a single time. This TCR was sampled from a man in his 70s with active COVID-19. The chain links TRBV3-1 (or the pseudogene TRBV3-2) to TRBJ2-2; D not certain. The source material was peripheral blood. CDR3 sequence: CASSQGQEELFF. CDR3 in DNA: TGTGCCAGCAGCCAAGGTCAGGAGGAGCTGTTTTTT.